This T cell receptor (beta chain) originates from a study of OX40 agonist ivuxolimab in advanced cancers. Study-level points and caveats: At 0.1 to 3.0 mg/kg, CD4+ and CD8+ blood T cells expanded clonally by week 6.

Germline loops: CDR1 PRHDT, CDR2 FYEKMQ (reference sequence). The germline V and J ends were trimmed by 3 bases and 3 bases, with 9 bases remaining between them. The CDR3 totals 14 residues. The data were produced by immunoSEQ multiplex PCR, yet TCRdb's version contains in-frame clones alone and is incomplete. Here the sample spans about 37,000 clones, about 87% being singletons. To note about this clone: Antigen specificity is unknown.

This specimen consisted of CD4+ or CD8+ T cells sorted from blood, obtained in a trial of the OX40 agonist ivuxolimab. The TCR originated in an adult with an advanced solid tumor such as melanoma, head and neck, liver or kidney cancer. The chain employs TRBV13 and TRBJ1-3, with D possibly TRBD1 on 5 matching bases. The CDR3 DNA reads TGTGCCAGCAGCTTCTGGGGCGGTGGAAACACCATATATTTT. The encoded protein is CASSFWGGGNTIYF.